This TCR beta chain was sequenced for a study of shared clonotypes between healthy human individuals. Regarding the study as a whole: What naive subsets generally showed was a larger estimated richness than memory subsets showed. Sample collection involved blood only; tissue repertoires are likely different.

This clone was found a few times. The antigen is undetermined. Several immunoSEQ plates received, in even portions, the genomic DNA of each subset. TCRdb's table, derived via immunoSEQ multiplex PCR, lists solely in-frame clones and lacks some. The profile shows about 110,000 clones, 67% of them singletons. After removal of 0 bases from V and 0 bases from J, the junction contained 6 bases not matched to a gene. In germline, CDR1 is LGHNA, CDR2 YNFKEQ. This CDR3 is 18 amino acids long. The sample comprised memory CD8+ T cells sorted from blood. This sample's subset: CD45RO+ cells pooled with CCR7-negative TemRA cells. The chain recombines TRBV4-2 with TRBJ2-3; 10 positions agree with TRBD2. The TCR originated in a woman in her 30s in good health. The CDR3 region has the DNA TGTGCCAGCAGCCAAGATCTAGCGGGAGTGATTAGCACAGATACGCAGTATTTT. Amino acids: CASSQDLAGVISTDTQYF.